One sample yielded the 25 T cell receptor beta chains listed below, sequenced in a study of blood T cell repertoires in COVID-19. The protocol was immunoSEQ multiplex PCR, while the TCRdb copy is restricted to in-frame clones and leaves out a portion. The profile covers about 210,000 clones, with around 82% appearing a single time and 10% to 15% taken by the ten largest. Sequencing was carried out using peripheral blood. These TCRs come from a woman aged 40 to 55 with acute or convalescent COVID-19.

The chain joins TRBV7-9 to TRBJ1-1; TRBD1 might be the D (5 bases). CDR1 and CDR2 (germline): SEHNR, FQNEAQ (reference sequence). CDR3 size: 17 residues. Trimming took off 1 base at V and 7 bases at J, with 22 bases between the two ends. The CDR3 spells CASSLGGERAARSEAFF. The DNA of the CDR3 is TGTGCCAGCAGCTTAGGGGGGGAGCGGGCAGCCAGGAGTGAAGCTTTCTTT.

The chain employs TRBV11-2 and TRBJ2-7, with 7 bases lining up with TRBD2. The germline gives CDR1 SGHAT, CDR2 FQNNGV. Trimming at V came to 3 bases and at J to 3 bases, leaving 2 bases not matched to a gene. The CDR3 loop spans 13 amino acids. CDR3 coding DNA: TGTGCCAGCAGCTTTGCGGGGGACTACGAGCAGTACTTC. It encodes CASSFAGDYEQYF.

The chain employs TRBV24-1 and TRBJ1-5, with 9 bases aligning to TRBD1. V lost 4 bases and J lost 1; bases outside the gene matches: 4. Germline V gene sequence: CDR1 KGHDR, CDR2 SFDVKD. The CDR3 has 16 residues. The CDR3, as DNA: TGTGCCACCAGTGACGGACAGGGGATCAGCAATCAGCCCCAGCATTTT. Its translation is CATSDGQGISNQPQHF.

The chain uses TRBV5-1 and TRBJ1-2, with no clear D. Germline assignment: CDR1 SGHRS and CDR2 YFSETQ. V shed 0 bases and J shed 2 bases, with 8 bases lying between them. The CDR3 totals 14 residues. The chain's CDR3 is CASSLVGVNYGYTF. In DNA, the CDR3 is TGCGCCAGCAGCTTGGTGGGAGTGAACTATGGCTACACCTTC. Looking up the rest from reference TRBV5-1 and TRBJ1-2 gives the full variable domain: KAGVTQTPRYLIKTRGQQVTLSCSPISGHRSVSWYQQTPGQGLQFLFEYFSETQRNKGNFPGRFSGRQFSNSRSEMNVSTLELGDSALYLCASSLVGVNYGYTFGSGTRLTVV.

J is TRBJ2-2 and V is TRBV11-3, with 9 bases matching TRBD1. V was pared by 4 bases and J by 6 bases, with 6 bases of the junction left unmatched. The CDR3 has 15 residues. Germline assignment: CDR1 SGHNT and CDR2 YENEEA. The CDR3: CASSYDRGSSGELFF. The CDR3 region has the DNA TGTGCCAGCAGCTATGACAGGGGGAGTTCCGGGGAGCTGTTTTTT.

This chain connects TRBV11-1 to TRBJ2-3, with 7 bases matching TRBD1. CDR3 length: 15 amino acids. Unmatched junction bases numbered 10, after V lost 4 bases and J lost 6 bases. Germline CDR1 and CDR2: SGHAT and FQDESV (reference sequence). This CDR3 is CASSWATDREDTQYF. The CDR3, as DNA: TGTGCCAGCAGCTGGGCAACTGACAGGGAGGATACGCAGTATTTT.

J is TRBJ2-2 and V is TRBV10-3; the D gene is possibly TRBD2 (6 bases). Trimming took 4 bases from V and 6 from J, leaving 15 bases between them. This CDR3 is 15 amino acids long. From germline, CDR1 is ENHRY and CDR2 SYGVKD. In DNA form, the CDR3 reads TGTGCCATCAGTGGGGAGGCGGGACGGTCCGGGGAGCTGTTTTTT. The encoded protein is CAISGEAGRSGELFF.

This chain joins TRBV6-2 or TRBV6-3 and TRBJ2-5; D not certain. CDR1 MNHEY and CDR2 SVGEGT come from the germline V gene. The V end lost 5 bases, the J end lost 7 bases, and 14 bases lay between the germline ends. This CDR3 is 13 amino acids long. The CDR3 protein is CASSPGGPGTQYF. In nucleotides, the CDR3 is TGTGCCAGCAGTCCCGGCGGCCCGGGGACCCAGTACTTC.

This chain's CDR3 is CASSTGFRDHGYTF. CDR3 DNA: TGTGCCAGCAGTACCGGGTTCAGGGATCATGGCTACACCTTC. This rearrangement joins TRBV2 to TRBJ1-2, with TRBD1 as a possible D gene (5 bases). V lost 5 bases and J lost 6, with 16 bases in between. Germline CDR1 and CDR2: SNHLY and FYNNEI. This CDR3 is built from 14 residues.

This rearrangement joins TRBV10-3 to TRBJ1-1; TRBD1 is a possible D gene (6 bases). Germline V CDR1 and CDR2: ENHRY, SYGVKD. The CDR3 runs to 13 residues. The V gene lost 7 bases and the J gene lost 0 bases, with 9 bases spanning the gap. In DNA, the CDR3 is TGTGCCATCACCACAGGGTTGAACACTGAAGCTTTCTTT. It yields the protein CAITTGLNTEAFF.

In its sample, this clone was seen a few times. V and J are TRBV5-8 and TRBJ2-1, with TRBD1 identical over 10 bases. There are 15 residues in the CDR3. Per the germline V gene, CDR1 is SGHTS and CDR2 is YDEGEE. After removal of 4 bases from V and 3 bases from J, the junction contained 4 bases not matched to a gene. CDR3: CASSRQGAFYNEQFF. The CDR3, as DNA: TGTGCCAGCAGCCGACAGGGGGCTTTCTACAATGAGCAGTTCTTC.

The chain links TRBV7-2 to TRBJ2-7; 10 nucleotides match TRBD2. Germline lookup yields CDR1 SGHTA and CDR2 FQGNSA. With 1 base clipped from V and 1 base from J, the junction kept 4 bases outside the gene matches. This CDR3 region has 16 residues. CDR3: CASSLVRTSGSYEQYF. DNA for the CDR3: TGTGCCAGCAGCTTAGTCCGGACTAGCGGATCCTACGAGCAGTACTTC. Full variable domain (outside the CDR3, taken from reference TRBV7-2 and TRBJ2-7): GAGVSQSPSNKVTEKGKDVELRCDPISGHTALYWYRQSLGQGLEFLIYFQGNSAPDKSGLPSDRFSAERTGGSVSTLTIQRTQQEDSAVYLCASSLVRTSGSYEQYFGPGTRLTVT.

The chain links TRBV6-2 or TRBV6-3 to TRBJ2-7, with 7 bases matching TRBD1. Trimming at V came to 3 bases and at J to 3 bases, leaving 5 bases not matched to a gene. CDR1 MNHEY and CDR2 SVGEGT come from the germline V gene. The CDR3 is made up of 14 amino acids. The CDR3 nucleotides are TGTGCCAGCAGTTATAGGGCAGGGGGCTACGAGCAGTACTTC. It translates to CASSYRAGGYEQYF.

V gene TRBV6-5 combines with J gene TRBJ1-4; D ambiguous. Trimming removed 4 bases at V and 8 bases at J, with 17 bases between. CDR1 is MNHEY and CDR2 is SVGAGI in the germline V gene. This CDR3 spans 15 amino acids. In DNA, the CDR3 is TGTGCCAGCAGTTCTCTGATGCTTAGTAGAGAAAAACTGTTTTTT. It encodes CASSSLMLSREKLFF.

The rearrangement links TRBV27 to TRBJ1-2; 8 nucleotides agree with TRBD1. The CDR3 is made up of 12 amino acids. Germline V gives CDR1 MNHEY, CDR2 SMNVEV (reference sequence). V lost 6 bases, J lost 6 bases, and 3 bases stayed unmatched. CDR3 sequence reads: CASRGQGNGYTF. The DNA for the CDR3 is TGTGCCAGCAGAGGACAGGGAAATGGCTACACCTTC.

This chain joins TRBV7-2 and TRBJ2-3; D not certain. This CDR3 region has 13 residues. V gave up 8 bases and J gave up 0 bases, with 9 bases separating them. The germline V gene has CDR1 SGHTA and CDR2 FQGNSA. For the CDR3, the DNA is TGTGCCAGCTGTGCAGTTAGCACAGATACGCAGTATTTT. This encodes CASCAVSTDTQYF.

V and J are TRBV12-3 or TRBV12-4 and TRBJ1-1; TRBD1 matches at 8 bases. V lost 6 bases, J lost 8 bases, and 8 bases stayed unmatched. This CDR3 is built from 13 residues. CDR3 region: CASRRQGRREAFF. CDR3 sequence (DNA): TGTGCCAGCAGACGACAGGGGAGAAGGGAAGCTTTCTTT.

This clone was detected once. The rearrangement links TRBV3-1 (or the pseudogene TRBV3-2) to TRBJ2-1; TRBD2 matches at 11 bases. The CDR3 has 18 residues. Germline V gene sequence: CDR1 LGHDT, CDR2 YNNKEL (reference sequence). Trimming at V came to 6 bases and at J to 8 bases, leaving 18 bases not matched to a gene. The CDR3 sequence: CASSVLAGAGTGHHEQFF. The CDR3 region has the DNA TGTGCCAGCAGTGTACTAGCGGGAGCCGGCACAGGTCACCATGAGCAGTTCTTC.

The chain employs TRBV7-9 and TRBJ2-7, with a weak D call TRBD2 (6 bases). The germline V and J ends were trimmed by 6 bases and 6 bases, with 12 bases remaining between them. The V gene's germline CDR1 is SEHNR and CDR2 FQNEAQ (reference sequence). This CDR3 has 12 amino acids. The CDR3, as DNA: TGTGCCAGCAGGGAGGGGACCTCCGAGCAGTACTTC. This codes for CASREGTSEQYF.

The sample holds one count of this clone. The rearrangement joins TRBV29-1 to TRBJ1-5, with D hard to call. Germline loops: CDR1 SQVTM, CDR2 ANQGSEA. This CDR3 is built from 14 residues. V was trimmed by 6 bases and J by 0 bases, leaving 12 bases between them. In DNA form, the CDR3 reads TGCAGCGTGGCGGAAGACCTTAGCAATCAGCCCCAGCATTTT. Amino acid sequence: CSVAEDLSNQPQHF.

The rearrangement uses TRBV5-6 and TRBJ1-2, with TRBD1 as a possible D gene (5 bases). This CDR3 has 12 amino acids. V shed 4 bases and J shed 9 bases, with 13 bases lying between them. CDR1 is SGHDT, CDR2 YYEEEE, per germline. The CDR3 reads CASSTVLDSYTF. CDR3 DNA: TGTGCCAGCAGCACCGTCCTGGACAGCTACACCTTC.

This clone has a count of ten or more. This sequence joins TRBV6-1 and TRBJ1-2; tentative D call: TRBD1 (6 bases). The germline V gene has CDR1 MNHNS and CDR2 SASEGT. This CDR3 is built from 13 residues. The germline V and J ends were trimmed by 1 base and 8 bases, with 11 bases remaining between them. As DNA, the CDR3 is TGTGCCAGCAGTGAAGTTATCAGGGGCGGCTACACCTTC. Its translation: CASSEVIRGGYTF.

This chain connects TRBV9 to TRBJ2-3, with 10 bases identical to TRBD2. This CDR3 is built from 17 residues. The junction had 9 bases not matched to a gene; V was cut back by 0 bases and J by 5 bases. The V gene's germline CDR1 is SGDLS and CDR2 YYNGEE. The CDR3 nucleotides read TGTGCCAGCAGCGTAGTTTCCCTAGCGGGGGTGGTAGATACGCAGTATTTT. Its protein product is CASSVVSLAGVVDTQYF. Using reference TRBV9 and TRBJ2-3 for the parts outside the CDR3, the full variable domain is DSGVTQTPKHLITATGQRVTLRCSPRSGDLSVYWYQQSLDQGLQFLIQYYNGEERAKGNILERFSAQQFPDLHSELNLSSLELGDSALYFCASSVVSLAGVVDTQYFGPGTRLTVL.

This chain joins TRBV27 and TRBJ2-1, with D perhaps TRBD1 (6 bases). The CDR3 has 12 residues. Trimming stripped 2 bases from V and 7 bases from J, with 6 bases between. From germline, CDR1 is MNHEY and CDR2 SMNVEV (reference sequence). As DNA, the CDR3 is TGTGCCAGCAGTTTAACAGGGAATGAGCAGTTCTTC. It codes for CASSLTGNEQFF.

The chain combines TRBV7-3 with TRBJ2-1, with D unclear. The ends were cut back, 0 bases at V and 0 bases at J, with 18 bases in the middle. CDR3 size: 19 residues. Per germline, CDR1 SGHTA and CDR2 FQGTGA. Here the CDR3 reads CASSLTSSTTYLSYNEQFF. CDR3 bases: TGTGCCAGCAGCTTAACGTCGTCGACAACGTATCTCTCCTACAATGAGCAGTTCTTC.